The next 13 T cell receptor beta chains were all read from a single sample in a study of stem cell transplantation in POMP-related autoinflammatory disease (dated by TCRdb to about 2021). The library was made by the immunoSEQ multiplex PCR assay. Drawn from immuneACCESS, this table holds only the in-frame rearrangements with V and J called that TCRdb kept. Clones are partly lost; checked studies trace under half to an unresolved V gene and leave the rest unexplained. The sample yields 500 to 750 clones; roughly 87% were counted once. The top ten clonotypes cover 9.5% of the sample. The sequenced sample was CD4+ follicular helper T cells (Tfh) from PBMCs. According to the study, the label for this sample's cell subset or site signals: T follicular helper cells. All receptors derive from a human donor in good health.

The rearrangement joins TRBV19 to TRBJ1-1, with a weak D call TRBD1 (5 bases). The V end was cut by 2 bases, the J end by 0 bases, with 10 bases between. From germline, CDR1 is LNHDA and CDR2 SQIVND (reference sequence). The CDR3 has 15 residues. This CDR3 reads CASSIPRALNTEAFF. CDR3 bases: TGTGCCAGTAGTATACCCAGGGCGTTGAACACTGAAGCTTTCTTT.

The CDR3 loop is CARSRFGEQSRANVLTF. In DNA form, the CDR3 reads TGTGCCAGAAGCCGGTTTGGTGAACAAAGTCGGGCCAACGTCCTGACTTTC. This chain joins TRBV5-3 and TRBJ2-6, with unresolved D. TRBV5-3 is noted as an ORF with a role that remains uncertain. The CDR3 extends over 17 amino acids. Trimming took off 4 bases at V and 5 bases at J, with 19 bases between the two ends.

The rearrangement joins TRBV5-1 to TRBJ2-7; TRBD1 is a possible D gene (5 bases). CDR3 size: 13 residues. Per the germline V gene, CDR1 is SGHRS and CDR2 is YFSETQ. Trimming stripped 0 bases from V and 9 bases from J, with 13 bases between. In DNA, the CDR3 is TGCGCCAGCAGCTTGGAAGGGGCGTTAGGGCAGTACTTC. Translated: CASSLEGALGQYF.

This clone was detected a few times. The chain recombines TRBV2 with TRBJ1-2; perhaps TRBD1 as D (5 bases). The germline CDR1 and CDR2 sequences are SNHLY and FYNNEI. Trimming cost V 7 bases and J 4 bases, with 19 bases left between them. CDR3 size: 15 residues. The CDR3 protein is CASMTGDRSVYGYTF. The CDR3 DNA reads TGTGCCAGCATGACCGGGGACCGCTCGGTCTATGGCTACACCTTC.

The genes are TRBV6-5 and TRBJ1-6, with TRBD1 matching 7 bases. Germline V gene lookup returns CDR1 MNHEY and CDR2 SVGAGI. This CDR3 contains 13 residues. Trimming removed 6 bases from V and 8 bases from J; junction bases left unmatched: 4. In DNA form, the CDR3 reads TGTGCCAGCAGAACAGGGGCCGATTCACCCCTCCACTTT. Amino acid sequence: CASRTGADSPLHF.

This clone was recorded a few times. This chain uses TRBV5-5 with TRBJ1-6; the D gene is possibly TRBD1 (5 bases). Germline CDR1 SGHKS, CDR2 YYEKEE (reference sequence). The length of the CDR3 is 12 residues. The V and J ends lost 0 bases and 14 bases respectively, with 9 bases between them. The CDR3 DNA follows: TGTGCCAGCAGCTTGGCCCAGGACACCCTCCACTTT. Amino acid sequence: CASSLAQDTLHF.

The CDR3 region is CASSVEGYTGELFF. The CDR3 DNA sequence: TGTGCCAGCAGCGTAGAAGGGTACACCGGGGAGCTGTTTTTT. This chain uses TRBV9 with TRBJ2-2; no clear D gene. V was cut by 0 bases and J by 3 bases, with 6 bases left in between. The CDR3 totals 14 residues. The germline CDR1 and CDR2 sequences are SGDLS and YYNGEE.

This chain connects TRBV6-6 to TRBJ2-1, with D possibly matching TRBD2 (6 bases). Trimming took 2 bases from V and 2 from J, leaving 10 bases between them. This CDR3 is built from 15 residues. Germline assignment: CDR1 MNHNY and CDR2 SVGAGI (reference sequence). In DNA, the CDR3 is TGTGCCAGCAGTTACGGGGGACTCGCCTACAATGAGCAGTTCTTC. Translation gives CASSYGGLAYNEQFF.

The V call is TRBV5-6, the J call TRBJ1-5, with 12 bases fitting TRBD1. This CDR3 region has 17 residues. The germline CDR1 and CDR2 sequences are SGHDT and YYEEEE. V lost 4 bases and J lost 9; bases outside the gene matches: 14. Here the CDR3 reads CASSAGQGATRLGPQHF. The CDR3 DNA follows: TGTGCCAGCAGCGCGGGACAGGGGGCTACACGCCTGGGGCCCCAGCATTTT.

This rearrangement joins TRBV18 to TRBJ2-2; D may be TRBD2 (6 bases). Trimming stripped 3 bases from V and 4 bases from J, with 15 bases between. The germline CDR1 and CDR2 sequences are KGHSH and LQKENI. This CDR3 is 16 amino acids long. The CDR3 here is CASSPDTTSSTGELFF. As DNA, the CDR3 is TGTGCCAGCTCACCGGACACTACTAGCAGCACCGGGGAGCTGTTTTTT.

V and J are TRBV5-1 and TRBJ2-2, with TRBD1 identical over 7 bases. In germline, CDR1 is SGHRS, CDR2 YFSETQ. This CDR3 has 16 amino acids. Trimming cost V 5 bases and J 4 bases; bases outside gene matches: 11. The DNA of the CDR3 is TGCGCCAGCAGGACAATAACCGGGACAGTCACCGGGGAGCTGTTTTTT. Its translation is CASRTITGTVTGELFF.

The V call is TRBV2, the J call TRBJ1-1, with 7 bases fitting TRBD1. Per the germline V gene, CDR1 is SNHLY and CDR2 is FYNNEI. The V segment lost 5 bases and the J segment 2 bases; nucleotides outside the gene matches: 5. The CDR3 length is 14 residues. The CDR3 is CASSTQGVNTEAFF. CDR3 in DNA: TGTGCCAGCAGTACCCAGGGGGTAAACACTGAAGCTTTCTTT.

This sequence joins TRBV19 and TRBJ1-2; D remains unclear. Trimming took 4 bases from V and 8 from J, leaving 14 bases between them. This CDR3 region has 13 residues. Germline CDR1 is LNHDA and CDR2 is SQIVND (reference sequence). The CDR3 DNA is TGTGCCAGTAGTAGTTCTGTGCGGGTAGGCTACACCTTC. Residues: CASSSSVRVGYTF.